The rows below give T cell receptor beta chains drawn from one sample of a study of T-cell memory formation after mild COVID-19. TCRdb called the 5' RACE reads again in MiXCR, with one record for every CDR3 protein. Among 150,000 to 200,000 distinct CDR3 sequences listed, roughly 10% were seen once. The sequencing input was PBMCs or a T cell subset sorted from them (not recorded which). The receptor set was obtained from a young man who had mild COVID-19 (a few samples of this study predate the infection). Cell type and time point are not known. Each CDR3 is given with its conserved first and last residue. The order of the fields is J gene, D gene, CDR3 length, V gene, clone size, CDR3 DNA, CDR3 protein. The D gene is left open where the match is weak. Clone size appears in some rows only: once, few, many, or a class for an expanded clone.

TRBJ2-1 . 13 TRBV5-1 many TGTGCCAGCAGCTTGAGCTCCTACAATGAGCAGTTCTTC CASSLSSYNEQFF
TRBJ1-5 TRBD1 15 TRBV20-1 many TGCAGTGCCGAGACCGCCGGGACAGGAGATCAGCCCCAGCATTTT CSAETAGTGDQPQHF
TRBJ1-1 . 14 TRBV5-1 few TGCGCCAGCAGCTTCGGGGGGATGAACACTGAAGCTTTCTTT CASSFGGMNTEAFF
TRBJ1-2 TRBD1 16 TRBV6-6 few TGTGCCAGCAGTTACTCGGGGACAGGGCCCTTCGGAGGCTACACCTTC CASSYSGTGPFGGYTF
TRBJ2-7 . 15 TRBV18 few TGTGCCAGCTCACCACGAGAGGGGACATCTTCCGAGCAGTACTTC CASSPREGTSSEQYF
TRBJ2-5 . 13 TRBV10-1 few TGCGCCAGCAGTGAGTCCGGGACTCCCACCCAGTACTTC CASSESGTPTQYF
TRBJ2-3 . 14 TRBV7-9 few TGTGCCAGCAGCTCCGACTGGGGCACAGATACGCAGTATTTT CASSSDWGTDTQYF
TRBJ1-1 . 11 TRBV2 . TGTGCCAGCAGATACGACAGAGGAGCTTTCTTT CASRYDRGAFF
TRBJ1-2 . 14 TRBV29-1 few TGCAGCGTTGAACTCCTCGACAGCGACTATGGCTACACCTTC CSVELLDSDYGYTF
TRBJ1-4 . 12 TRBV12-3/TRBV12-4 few TGTGCCAGCAGTCAACCCCGCGGGAAACTGTTTTTT CASSQPRGKLFF
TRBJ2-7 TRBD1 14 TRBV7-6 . TGTGCCAGCAGCCTGGGACAGGGTGTGCACGAGCAGTACTTC CASSLGQGVHEQYF
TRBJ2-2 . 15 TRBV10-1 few TGCGCCAGCAGTGAGGGGGGCGCGAACACCGGGGAGCTGTTTTTT CASSEGGANTGELFF
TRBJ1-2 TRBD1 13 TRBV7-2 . TGTGCCAGCAGCGCCGACAGGGTTCGCGGCTACACCTTC CASSADRVRGYTF
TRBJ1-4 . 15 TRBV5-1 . TGCGCCAGCAAGGGCGGGGACGGACCTAATGAAAAACTGTTTTTT CASKGGDGPNEKLFF
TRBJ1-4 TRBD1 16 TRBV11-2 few TGTGCCAGCAGCTGGGGACAGGGGGCAACTAATGAAAAACTGTTTTTT CASSWGQGATNEKLFF
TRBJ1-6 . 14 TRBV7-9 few TGTGCCAGCAGCCGAGACAGAGGCAGTTCACCCCTCCACTTT CASSRDRGSSPLHF
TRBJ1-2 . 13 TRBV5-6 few TGTGCCAGCAGCTCTCAGGGACCCTATGGCTACACCTTC CASSSQGPYGYTF
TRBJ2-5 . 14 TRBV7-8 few TGTGCCAGCAGTCTACAGACTGGCCAAGAGACCCAGTACTTC CASSLQTGQETQYF
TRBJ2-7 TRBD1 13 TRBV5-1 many TGCGCCAGCAGCTGGGGACAGGTCTCCGAGCAGTACTTC CASSWGQVSEQYF
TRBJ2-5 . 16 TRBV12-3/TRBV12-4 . TGTGCCAGCAGCCCTCCAGGGGGGCGGGGTAAAGAGACCCAGTACTTC CASSPPGGRGKETQYF
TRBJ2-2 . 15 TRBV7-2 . TGTGCCAGCAGCCTGAGACAGTTGGACACCGGGGAGCTGTTTTTT CASSLRQLDTGELFF
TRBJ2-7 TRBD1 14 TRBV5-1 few TGCGCCAGCAGCTCCGGGACAGGAGTCTACGAGCAGTACTTC CASSSGTGVYEQYF
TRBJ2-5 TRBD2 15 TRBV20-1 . TGCAGTGCGCTCCGACTAGCGGGGGATCAAGAGACCCAGTACTTC CSALRLAGDQETQYF
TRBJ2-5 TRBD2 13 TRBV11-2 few TGTGCCAGCAGCTCAGCGGGGGGAGAGACCCAGTACTTC CASSSAGGETQYF
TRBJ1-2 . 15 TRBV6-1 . TGTGCCAGCAGTGAAGTGTTAGGACAGCCCTATGGCTACACCTTC CASSEVLGQPYGYTF
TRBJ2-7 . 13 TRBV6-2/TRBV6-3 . TGTGCCAGCAGTTATGAGGGGAGCCACGAGCAGTACTTC CASSYEGSHEQYF
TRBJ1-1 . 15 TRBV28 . TGTGCCAGCAGTTTGAAGCAGGGGCTTCACACTGAAGCTTTCTTT CASSLKQGLHTEAFF
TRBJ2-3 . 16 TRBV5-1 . TGCGCCAGCAGCTCCCGGATCGGGGGATCATCAGATACGCAGTATTTT CASSSRIGGSSDTQYF
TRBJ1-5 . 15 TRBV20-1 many TGCAGTGCTGGCCCCCTCTCCGGGGGAGACCAGCCCCAGCATTTT CSAGPLSGGDQPQHF
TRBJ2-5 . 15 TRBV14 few TGTGCCAGCAGTTCATTCCGGTCCCGAGAAGAGACCCAGTACTTC CASSSFRSREETQYF
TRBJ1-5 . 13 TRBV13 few TGTGCCAGCAGCGTGGGACGGAATCAGCCCCAGCATTTT CASSVGRNQPQHF
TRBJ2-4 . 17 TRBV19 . TGTGCCAGTAGTATTCAACGTTATCGGACGGGAGAAAACATTCAGTACTTC CASSIQRYRTGENIQYF
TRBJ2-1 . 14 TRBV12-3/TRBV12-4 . TGTGCCAGCAGTTTCCTTAGTGGCTACAATGAGCAGTTCTTC CASSFLSGYNEQFF
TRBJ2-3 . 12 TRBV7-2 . TGTGCCAGCAGACCTACCACAGATACGCAGTATTTT CASRPTTDTQYF
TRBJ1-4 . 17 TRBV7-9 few TGTGCCAGCAGCTTAGGGGGATTGAGGACTAGGAATGAAAAACTGTTTTTT CASSLGGLRTRNEKLFF
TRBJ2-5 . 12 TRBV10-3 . TGTGCCATCAAGGGCAGCCAAGAGACCCAGTACTTC CAIKGSQETQYF
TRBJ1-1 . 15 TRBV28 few TGTGCCAGCAGTTCCCTTGGAGGGGCGGACACTGAAGCTTTCTTT CASSSLGGADTEAFF
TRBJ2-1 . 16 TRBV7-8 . TGTGCCAGCAGCAATCGGGCTGGGCAGGGGGGCAATGAGCAGTTCTTC CASSNRAGQGGNEQFF
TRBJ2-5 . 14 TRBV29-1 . TGCAGCGTTGTGCCCAGGGGATTTCAAGAGACCCAGTACTTC CSVVPRGFQETQYF
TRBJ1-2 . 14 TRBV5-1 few TGCGCCAGCAGGTCCAGCCTAGGGGACTATGGCTACACCTTC CASRSSLGDYGYTF
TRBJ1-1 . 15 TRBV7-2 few TGTGCCAGCAGCAACGCGGGGGTCATGAACACTGAAGCTTTCTTT CASSNAGVMNTEAFF
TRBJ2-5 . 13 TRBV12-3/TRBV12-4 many TGTGCCAGCAGCCCACTAGCTCGAGAGACCCAGTACTTC CASSPLARETQYF
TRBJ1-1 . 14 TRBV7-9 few TGTGCCAGCAGCCCCCCCCGGGGGTGGTCTGAAGCTTTCTTT CASSPPRGWSEAFF
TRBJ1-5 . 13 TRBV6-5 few TGTGCCAGCAGTTACTCGATGGGGGAGCCCCAGCATTTT CASSYSMGEPQHF
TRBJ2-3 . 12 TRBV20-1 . TGCAGTGCTAGAGGGAGTGGGGATACGCAGTATTTT CSARGSGDTQYF
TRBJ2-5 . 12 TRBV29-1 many TGCAGCTCGGGGTGGGGCCAAGAGACCCAGTACTTC CSSGWGQETQYF
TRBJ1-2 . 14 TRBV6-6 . TGTGCCAGCAGCCTTGGAGACAGCCTCTATGGCTACACCTTC CASSLGDSLYGYTF
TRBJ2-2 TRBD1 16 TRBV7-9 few TGTGCCAGCATCCCGAACAGGGGGCTCAACACCGGGGAGCTGTTTTTT CASIPNRGLNTGELFF
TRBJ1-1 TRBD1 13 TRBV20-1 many TGCAGTGCTCTATTTGGACAGGGCCCTGAAGCTTTCTTT CSALFGQGPEAFF
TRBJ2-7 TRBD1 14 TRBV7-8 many TGTGCCAGCAGCTTAGGGACAGGGCCCTACGAGCAGTACTTC CASSLGTGPYEQYF
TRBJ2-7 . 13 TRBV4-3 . TGCGCCAGCAGCCAAGTACTGGAAGGCGAGCAGTACTTC CASSQVLEGEQYF
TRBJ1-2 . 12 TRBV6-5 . TGTGCCAGCAGTTATCCGGACATTGGCTACACCTTC CASSYPDIGYTF
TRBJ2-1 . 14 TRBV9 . TGTGCCAGCAGCGTAGTACCCTATGACAATGAGCAGTTCTTC CASSVVPYDNEQFF